Each of the 5 T cell receptor beta chains below was sequenced from the same sample in a study of cytomegalovirus exposure and HLA in healthy donors. Both 60 Vbeta primers and 13 Jbeta primers went into the PCR. Profiled with immunoSEQ multiplex PCR; TCRdb holds only in-frame clones, not every one. The data hold roughly 150,000 clones, with roughly 80% observed a single time. Material: PBMCs. The receptor set was obtained from a man in his late teens or twenties in good health and CMV-seronegative.

The chain couples TRBV5-1 to TRBJ1-2, with D hard to call. The CDR3 consists of 14 residues. V lost 1 base, J lost 5 bases, and 12 bases lay in between. Germline CDR1 and CDR2: SGHRS and YFSETQ. The CDR3, as DNA: TGCGCCAGCAGCTTGAGTGGAGAATTTTATGGCTACACCTTC. Encoded protein: CASSLSGEFYGYTF.

This rearrangement joins TRBV19 to TRBJ1-5, with 8 positions matching TRBD1. After removal of 5 bases from V and 4 bases from J, the junction contained 7 bases not matched to a gene. The CDR3 has 15 residues. From germline, CDR1 is LNHDA and CDR2 SQIVND (reference sequence). CDR3 region: CASSLGQGFNQPQHF. The CDR3 nucleotides read TGTGCCAGTAGTCTAGGACAGGGCTTTAATCAGCCCCAGCATTTT. Combining the CDR3 with reference TRBV19 and TRBJ1-5 gives the whole variable domain DGGITQSPKYLFRKEGQNVTLSCEQNLNHDAMYWYRQDPGQGLRLIYYSQIVNDFQKGDIAEGYSVSREKKESFPLTVTSAQKNPTAFYLCASSLGQGFNQPQHFGDGTRLSIL.

This clone was observed a handful of times. The V call is TRBV5-4, the J call TRBJ2-1; TRBD2 agrees at 14 bases. With V trimmed by 3 bases and J by 5 bases, 1 base remained unmatched. Germline V gene data show CDR1 as SGHNT and CDR2 as YYREEE (reference sequence). The CDR3 extends over 15 amino acids. CDR3 in DNA: TGTGCCAGCAGCTGGGGACTAGCGGGAGACAATGAGCAGTTCTTC. Translation gives CASSWGLAGDNEQFF. Looking up the rest from reference TRBV5-4 and TRBJ2-1 gives the full variable domain: ETGVTQSPTHLIKTRGQQVTLRCSSQSGHNTVSWYQQALGQGPQFIFQYYREEENGRGNFPPRFSGLQFPNYSSELNVNALELDDSALYLCASSWGLAGDNEQFFGPGTRLTVL.

This clone came up a few times. The chain's CDR3 is CASSYSRDSSGELFF. The CDR3 coding sequence is TGTGCCAGCAGTTACTCCCGCGACTCTAGCGGGGAGCTGTTTTTT. The chain couples TRBV6-5 to TRBJ2-2, with D hard to call. This CDR3 contains 15 residues. Trimming took off 0 bases at V and 7 bases at J, with 12 bases between the two ends. Germline-derived CDR1 and CDR2 are MNHEY and SVGAGI.

The CDR3 DNA follows: TGCGCCAGCAGTGAAGGGCTAGCGGACTCCTACAATGAGCAGTTCTTC. This gives the protein CASSEGLADSYNEQFF. This rearrangement joins TRBV10-1 to TRBJ2-1; 7 bases line up with TRBD2. CDR3 length: 16 residues. Germline V gene lookup returns CDR1 WNHNN and CDR2 SYGVQD (reference sequence). With 3 bases clipped from V and 0 bases from J, the junction kept 5 bases outside the gene matches.